This T cell receptor beta chain was identified in a study of T cells in Graves' hyperthyroidism and ophthalmopathy. The V gene lost 4 bases and the J gene lost 1 base, with 10 bases spanning the gap. The CDR3 runs 14 residues. Germline V gives CDR1 SNHLY, CDR2 FYNNEI. RNA transcripts served as the template for amplifying TCR beta CDR3 regions. The HTBI primer set served for first-round RT-PCR of the TCR CDR3. From the multiplex PCR reads, TCRdb called clonotypes with MiXCR, one entry per CDR3 protein. The sample shows roughly 660,000 distinct CDR3 sequences, approximately 15% of them seen only once. The specimen was blood. The TCR sequence derives from a man aged 45-65 years with Graves' hyperthyroidism. The genes are TRBV2 and TRBJ1-1, with D unclear. CDR3 in amino acids: CASSVGMRNTEAFF. DNA of the CDR3: TGTGCCAGCAGTGTGGGGATGAGGAACACTGAAGCTTTCTTT. The entire variable domain, with the rest obtained from reference TRBV2 and TRBJ1-1, is as follows: EPEVTQTPSHQVTQMGQEVILRCVPISNHLYFYWYRQILGQKVEFLVSFYNNEISEKSEIFDDQFSVERPDGSNFTLKIRSTKLEDSAMYFCASSVGMRNTEAFFGQGTRLTVV.